The 18 T cell receptor beta chains in this list originate from one sample, sequenced in a study of graft-versus-host responses after intestinal transplantation. The assay was immunoSEQ multiplex PCR, and TCRdb's table has in-frame clones only and misses some. The table includes about 18,000 clones, 38% detected once. This sample comprised alloreactive CD4+ T cells from a mixed lymphocyte reaction culture, obtained before intestinal transplant. The subset was: CFSE-low proliferating T cells sorted from approximately 6-day pre-transplant mixed lymphocyte reaction (GvH or HvG direction). These TCRs come from a human patient who received an intestinal transplant.

This chain links TRBV18 with TRBJ1-1; D might be TRBD1 (5 bases). Germline CDR1 reads KGHSH; CDR2 reads LQKENI. The CDR3 sequence is 15 residues long. With 7 bases removed from V and 1 base from J, the gap between germline ends came to 16 bases. In nucleotides, the CDR3 is TGTGCCAGCTTCCCCGGGGCCAGACAGAACACTGAAGCTTTCTTT. Translating it yields CASFPGARQNTEAFF.

Only one count was recorded for this clone. The gene calls are TRBV5-4 and TRBJ1-2; 11 bases align to TRBD1. Trimming took 4 bases from V and 7 from J; bases not matched to a gene: 6. The CDR3 loop spans 14 amino acids. Germline V gene sequence: CDR1 SGHNT, CDR2 YYREEE (reference sequence). Here the CDR3 reads CASSRGQGAGGYTF. The CDR3 coding sequence is TGTGCCAGCAGCCGCGGACAGGGGGCTGGTGGCTACACCTTC. The whole variable domain, filled in from reference TRBV5-4 and TRBJ1-2, reads ETGVTQSPTHLIKTRGQQVTLRCSSQSGHNTVSWYQQALGQGPQFIFQYYREEENGRGNFPPRFSGLQFPNYSSELNVNALELDDSALYLCASSRGQGAGGYTFGSGTRLTVV.

The chain employs TRBV4-1 and TRBJ1-4; D possibly corresponds to TRBD1 (5 bases). Germline V gives CDR1 MGHRA, CDR2 YSYEKL. This CDR3 spans 14 amino acids. Trimming left V 7 bases short and J 8 bases short, with 17 bases between. The CDR3 reads CASTLGRGGEKLFF. CDR3 bases: TGCGCCAGCACCCTAGGGAGGGGAGGGGAAAAACTGTTTTTT.

CDR3 in amino acids: CASSLQLGQPQHF. CDR3 in DNA: TGTGCCAGCAGCTTGCAGTTAGGCCAGCCCCAGCATTTT. The genes are TRBV5-8 and TRBJ1-5; D not resolved. This CDR3 region has 13 residues. Germline V gives CDR1 SGHTS, CDR2 YDEGEE. Trimming shortened V by 1 base and J by 7 bases, and 9 bases separated the two germline ends.

This clone was seen only a few times. This sequence joins TRBV7-9 and TRBJ1-1; 11 positions match TRBD1. The CDR3 has 15 amino acids. In germline, CDR1 is SEHNR, CDR2 FQNEAQ (reference sequence). V lost 3 bases, J lost 4 bases, and 4 bases stayed unmatched. In nucleotides, the CDR3 is TGTGCCAGCAGCTTGGGGACAGGGGGACCCACTGAAGCTTTCTTT. Its translation: CASSLGTGGPTEAFF.

This chain uses TRBV5-6 with TRBJ1-6, with no clear D. The CDR3 contains 15 residues. Germline CDR1 SGHDT, CDR2 YYEEEE. Trimming removed 3 bases from V and 0 bases from J, with 7 bases in between. CDR3 amino acids: CASSSSPSYNSPLHF. As DNA, the CDR3 is TGTGCCAGCAGCTCGTCCCCCTCCTATAATTCACCCCTCCACTTT.

This chain joins TRBV2 and TRBJ1-2; D is perhaps TRBD1 (6 bases). Trimming left V 4 bases short and J 2 bases short, with 8 bases between. The germline V gene encodes CDR1 SNHLY and CDR2 FYNNEI. CDR3 length: 13 amino acids. The CDR3 region is CASSADRNYGYTF. The CDR3 DNA sequence: TGTGCCAGCAGTGCGGACAGAAACTATGGCTACACCTTC.

This clone appeared a single time. This sequence joins TRBV20-1 and TRBJ2-5; D is uncertain. In germline, CDR1 is DFQATT, CDR2 SNEGSKA (reference sequence). V shed 2 bases and J shed 3 bases, with 4 bases lying between them. This CDR3 region has 11 residues. The CDR3 DNA is TGCAGTGCTAGACCCGAAGAGACCCAGTACTTC. This translates into CSARPEETQYF.

This clone showed up just a few times. The gene calls are TRBV19 and TRBJ2-3, with 9 bases fitting TRBD1. CDR1 is LNHDA, CDR2 SQIVND, per germline (reference sequence). This CDR3 is 17 amino acids long. Trimming removed 5 bases from V and 4 bases from J; junction bases left unmatched: 13. CDR3 nucleotide sequence: TGTGCCAGTAGTCGATGGACAGGGGCCCTTGGGGCAGATACGCAGTATTTT. It encodes CASSRWTGALGADTQYF.

The rearrangement joins TRBV9 to TRBJ2-2; TRBD2 aligns across 10 bases. The CDR3 is 19 amino acids. V dropped 3 bases and J dropped 1; count of bases not matched to a gene: 12. From germline, CDR1 is SGDLS and CDR2 YYNGEE. The CDR3 DNA sequence: TGTGCCAGCAGCGGGACACGAGCGGGGGGGCCGGGGAACACCGGGGAGCTGTTTTTT. It is translated as CASSGTRAGGPGNTGELFF.

The chain couples TRBV6-1 to TRBJ2-7; 9 nucleotides align to TRBD1. The trim removed 4 bases at V and 3 bases at J, leaving 4 bases unmatched. The length of the CDR3 is 14 residues. Germline CDR1 and CDR2: MNHNS and SASEGT. The CDR3 spells CASSGRDRVYEQYF. In DNA, the CDR3 is TGTGCCAGCAGTGGGAGGGACAGGGTCTACGAGCAGTACTTC.

This clone was observed a handful of times. V gene TRBV7-7 combines with J gene TRBJ2-3, with D perhaps TRBD2 (5 bases). Trimming took off 1 base at V and 2 bases at J, with 10 bases between the two ends. The CDR3 is 15 amino acids. Germline V gene data show CDR1 as SSHAT and CDR2 as FNYEAQ (reference sequence). This chain's CDR3 is CASSLGAVYTDTQYF. CDR3 coding DNA: TGTGCCAGCAGCTTAGGAGCGGTTTACACAGATACGCAGTATTTT.

This clone came up a few times. J is TRBJ2-7 and V is TRBV5-5; TRBD1 matches 8 bases. This CDR3 spans 15 amino acids. Germline loops: CDR1 SGHKS, CDR2 YYEKEE (reference sequence). The trim removed 6 bases at V and 0 bases at J, leaving 8 bases unmatched. The CDR3 sequence is CASKVGQGSSYEQYF. The CDR3 nucleotides read TGTGCCAGCAAGGTAGGACAGGGCAGCTCCTACGAGCAGTACTTC.

The gene calls are TRBV4-2 and TRBJ1-1, with no clear D. V lost 5 bases to trimming and J lost 6 bases, with 16 bases between them. This CDR3 region has 14 residues. Germline CDR1 is LGHNA and CDR2 is YNFKEQ. CDR3 residues: CASSLAASRPEAFF. The CDR3 DNA sequence: TGTGCCAGCAGCTTGGCCGCAAGCCGCCCTGAAGCTTTCTTT.

The CDR3 bases are TGTGCCAGCAGCCGGCCCGGGACAGCGAACACTGAAGCTTTCTTT. Protein product: CASSRPGTANTEAFF. This chain joins TRBV5-5 and TRBJ1-1; TRBD1 agrees at 7 bases. J was trimmed by 1 base and V by 4 bases; bases with no gene match: 7. CDR1 and CDR2 from the germline V gene are SGHKS and YYEKEE (reference sequence). This CDR3 has 15 amino acids. Together with reference TRBV5-5 and TRBJ1-1, the CDR3 gives the full variable domain: DAGVTQSPTHLIKTRGQQVTLRCSPISGHKSVSWYQQVLGQGPQFIFQYYEKEERGRGNFPDRFSARQFPNYSSELNVNALLLGDSALYLCASSRPGTANTEAFFGQGTRLTVV.

This clone was seen a few times. V is TRBV7-2 and J is TRBJ2-6; D is unresolved. CDR1 is SGHTA, CDR2 FQGNSA, per germline. This CDR3 contains 15 residues. Trimming took 5 bases from V and 0 from J, leaving 8 bases between them. The CDR3 bases are TGTGCCAGCAGCCAACTCTACTCTGGGGCCAACGTCCTGACTTTC. Protein sequence: CASSQLYSGANVLTF.

The rearrangement uses TRBV6-5 and TRBJ1-2, with D uncertain. The CDR3 has 12 residues. Trimming removed 4 bases from V and 4 bases from J, with 7 bases in between. In germline, CDR1 is MNHEY, CDR2 SVGAGI. The CDR3 is CASSLDGYGYTF. The CDR3 DNA reads as TGTGCCAGCAGTTTGGACGGCTATGGCTACACCTTC.

The chain's CDR3 is CASSLAPTGDEAFF. DNA for the CDR3: TGTGCCAGCAGCTTAGCCCCGACAGGGGATGAAGCTTTCTTT. The chain uses TRBV11-3 and TRBJ1-1; 8 positions agree with TRBD1. The germline V gene encodes CDR1 SGHNT and CDR2 YENEEA. The CDR3 totals 14 residues. V trimming: 1 base; J trimming: 7 bases; junction bases outside the gene matches: 5.